The present T cell receptor beta chain was sequenced within a study of T cell responses to AZD1222 COVID-19 vaccine. Study-wide results and limits: Possibly, clonal diversity was underestimated; donors were largely white British and included more females. No day 14 peak samples; only post-peak repertoires were characterized. An increase in Spike-specific TCR breadth and depth was observed after two AZD1222 doses. At 160-218 and 743-854, vaccine-associated CD4 TCRs were dominant, and they spanned spike.

V shed 0 bases, J shed 2 bases, and the junction held 1 base outside the gene matches. Per germline, CDR1 LNHNV and CDR2 YYDKDF (reference sequence). This CDR3 is 15 amino acids long. Worth noting for this clone: Its antigen is currently unknown.

TCRdb's table, derived via immunoSEQ multiplex PCR, lists solely in-frame clones and lacks some. The table has about 130,000 clones, 85% seen once. V and J are TRBV15 and TRBJ1-5; 7 positions agree with TRBD1. The receptor's source is an adult who received the MenACWY meningococcal vaccine as a control. The source was peripheral blood, collected 28 days after the second dose of the MenACWY control vaccine. CDR3 nucleotides: TGTGCCACCAGCAGAGATGGACAGGGCAATCAGCCCCAGCATTTT. Amino acid sequence: CATSRDGQGNQPQHF.